The subject of this entry is one T cell receptor beta chain. Its target is not known. The sample originates from a study of blood T cells in healthy people across ages. The study, taken as a whole, reports: It was the long-lived donors that had more naive CD4+ cells and higher diversity than aged donors. CMV status of donors was not determined, possibly confounding expanded clonotype changes.

All donors came from Russia, were Caucasian and healthy, and spanned ages roughly 6 to 100. Isolation yielded PBMCs, at least 6 million per sample, in every case. Together with a sample-barcoded 5' primer, a J-beta primer mix was included in a second PCR lasting roughly 6 to 12 cycles. TCRdb re-called the 5' RACE reads with MiXCR, one entry per CDR3 protein. The sample shows hundreds of thousands of distinct CDR3 sequences, over 45% of them seen only once. Germline trimming cut 4 bases from V and 5 bases from J; bases unmatched to any gene: 4. The CDR3 is 14 amino acids. The origin of this receptor is a woman aged 55-75 years in good health. The V and J genes are TRBV12-3 or TRBV12-4 and TRBJ2-7; 11 bases fit TRBD2. Source material: blood. The DNA for the CDR3 is TGTGCCAGCAGTTCCCTGGGACTAGCGGACGAGCAGTACTTC. Protein sequence: CASSSLGLADEQYF.